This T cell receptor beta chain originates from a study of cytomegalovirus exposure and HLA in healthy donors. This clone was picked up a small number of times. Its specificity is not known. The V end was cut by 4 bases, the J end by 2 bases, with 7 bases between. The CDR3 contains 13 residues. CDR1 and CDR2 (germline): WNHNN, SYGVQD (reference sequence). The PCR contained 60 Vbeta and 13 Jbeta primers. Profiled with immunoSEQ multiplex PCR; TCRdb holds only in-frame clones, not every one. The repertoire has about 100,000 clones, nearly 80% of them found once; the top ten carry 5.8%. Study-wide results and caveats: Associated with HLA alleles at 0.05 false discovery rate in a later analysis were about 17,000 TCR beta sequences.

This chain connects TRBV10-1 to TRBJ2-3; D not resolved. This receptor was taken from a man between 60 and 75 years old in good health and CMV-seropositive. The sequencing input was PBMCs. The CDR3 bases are TGCGCCAGCAGTGGTGAGCTCACAGATACGCAGTATTTT. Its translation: CASSGELTDTQYF.